Following are 30 T cell receptor beta chains from one sample sequenced in a study of identifying expanded T cells in peripheral blood. Measured with immunoSEQ multiplex PCR; TCRdb has only the in-frame clones, and not every one. The sample carries 100,000 to 150,000 clones, around four fifths recorded once. Material for sequencing was blood. The source of these receptors is a person aged 18 to 70 in good health.

The chain couples TRBV7-9 to TRBJ1-4, with 7 bases fitting TRBD1. Germline V gene data show CDR1 as SEHNR and CDR2 as FQNEAQ (reference sequence). The CDR3 runs to 18 residues. The ends lost 5 bases at V and 0 bases at J; junction bases unmatched: 12. The DNA of the CDR3 is TGTGCCAGCAGCCCAGGGGGGGACAGTCTCGCAACTAATGAAAAACTGTTTTTT. Translated, it gives CASSPGGDSLATNEKLFF. Variable domain in full (rest from reference TRBV7-9 and TRBJ1-4): DTGVSQNPRHKITKRGQNVTFRCDPISEHNRLYWYRQTLGQGPEFLTYFQNEAQLEKSRLLSDRFSAERPKGSFSTLEIQRTEQGDSAMYLCASSPGGDSLATNEKLFFGSGTQLSVL.

The rearrangement joins TRBV6-5 to TRBJ1-2; possibly TRBD1 for D (6 bases). Per the germline V gene, CDR1 is MNHEY and CDR2 is SVGAGI. This CDR3 spans 14 amino acids. V lost 4 bases to trimming and J lost 1 base, with 10 bases between them. The CDR3: CASSSRTVNYGYTF. The CDR3, as DNA: TGTGCCAGCAGTTCTAGGACAGTTAACTATGGCTACACCTTC.

J is TRBJ1-2 and V is TRBV27, with TRBD1 matching 7 bases. V trimming: 3 bases; J trimming: 5 bases; junction bases outside the gene matches: 9. The CDR3 has 15 amino acids. The germline V gene encodes CDR1 MNHEY and CDR2 SMNVEV (reference sequence). The CDR3 coding sequence is TGTGCCAGCAGTTTCAATATGGGACAGCAGTATGGCTACACCTTC. It yields the protein CASSFNMGQQYGYTF.

This chain joins TRBV10-2 and TRBJ1-5; possibly TRBD1 for D (5 bases). Trimming left V 3 bases short and J 0 bases short, with 9 bases between. The CDR3 consists of 15 residues. CDR1 and CDR2 (germline): WSHSY, SAAADI. CDR3 protein: CASSDWDRSNQPQHF. Here the CDR3 DNA reads TGCGCCAGCAGTGATTGGGACCGTAGCAATCAGCCCCAGCATTTT.

The chain recombines TRBV11-3 with TRBJ1-1, with a possible D match to TRBD1 (5 bases). Between the trimmed V and J ends, which lost 1 base and 4 bases, there was a span of 13 bases. Germline-derived CDR1 and CDR2 are SGHNT and YENEEA. The CDR3 sequence is 15 residues long. CDR3 in amino acids: CASSLVFGAATEAFF. CDR3 nucleotide sequence: TGTGCCAGCAGCTTAGTCTTTGGGGCGGCCACTGAAGCTTTCTTT.

J is TRBJ2-1 and V is TRBV9; 10 nucleotides line up with TRBD2. Losses at the gene ends were 3 bases for V and 6 bases for J; bases not matched to a gene: 6. The CDR3 has 15 residues. Germline loops: CDR1 SGDLS, CDR2 YYNGEE. This chain's CDR3 is CASSAQAGGLNEQFF. DNA for the CDR3: TGTGCCAGCAGCGCTCAAGCGGGGGGGCTCAATGAGCAGTTCTTC.

The V and J genes are TRBV7-9 and TRBJ2-5, with TRBD2 identical over 8 bases. Germline V CDR1 and CDR2: SEHNR, FQNEAQ (reference sequence). With V trimmed by 6 bases and J by 2 bases, 11 bases remained unmatched. The CDR3 loop spans 16 amino acids. The CDR3: CASRLRGGTFQETQYF. In DNA, the CDR3 is TGTGCCAGCAGGCTACGGGGGGGCACATTTCAAGAGACCCAGTACTTC. Full variable domain (remainder filled in from reference TRBV7-9 and TRBJ2-5): DTGVSQNPRHKITKRGQNVTFRCDPISEHNRLYWYRQTLGQGPEFLTYFQNEAQLEKSRLLSDRFSAERPKGSFSTLEIQRTEQGDSAMYLCASRLRGGTFQETQYFGPGTRLLVL.

This clone has just a few counts. J is TRBJ1-1 and V is TRBV20-1; the D gene is possibly TRBD1 (5 bases). CDR1 is DFQATT, CDR2 SNEGSKA, per germline (reference sequence). The CDR3 covers 11 residues. V was pared by 5 bases and J by 4 bases, with 8 bases between. The CDR3 DNA reads TGCAGTGCTTGGGACTTCACTGAAGCTTTCTTT. Its protein product is CSAWDFTEAFF.

CDR3 protein: CASSLYPSGGVTEAFF. For the CDR3, the DNA is TGTGCCAGCAGTCTCTACCCCTCGGGCGGGGTCACTGAAGCTTTCTTT. This sequence joins TRBV27 and TRBJ1-1, with D unclear. Germline V gives CDR1 MNHEY, CDR2 SMNVEV (reference sequence). The length of the CDR3 is 16 residues. With 5 bases removed from V and 4 bases from J, the gap between germline ends came to 20 bases.

The V call is TRBV5-6, the J call TRBJ2-5; 9 nucleotides line up with TRBD1. The CDR3 loop spans 16 amino acids. Looked up from germline, CDR1 is SGHDT and CDR2 is YYEEEE. The V segment lost 0 bases and the J segment 5 bases; nucleotides outside the gene matches: 8. The CDR3 nucleotides read TGTGCCAGCAGCTTGGGTGGGGACAGGGCCACGGAGACCCAGTACTTC. It encodes CASSLGGDRATETQYF.

This chain uses TRBV5-1 with TRBJ1-2; D remains ambiguous. Trimming took 2 bases from V and 7 from J, leaving 15 bases between them. The CDR3 spans 14 residues. Germline CDR1 is SGHRS and CDR2 is YFSETQ. The CDR3 DNA sequence: TGCGCCAGCAGCTTAACCCAGCCCCCGCTTGGCTACACCTTC. Encoded protein: CASSLTQPPLGYTF.

This clone was seen a handful of times. The chain employs TRBV7-9 and TRBJ1-3; D is undetermined. Germline loops: CDR1 SEHNR, CDR2 FQNEAQ (reference sequence). The V and J ends lost 3 bases and 0 bases respectively, with 6 bases between them. The CDR3 is 14 residues long. CDR3 nucleotide sequence: TGTGCCAGCAGCTTTTTCGCCTCTGGAAACACCATATATTTT. Its translation: CASSFFASGNTIYF.

CDR3 protein: CASSSGQEGGFGSPLHF. The CDR3 DNA follows: TGTGCCAGCAGCTCAGGACAGGAAGGAGGATTTGGTTCACCCCTCCACTTT. This rearrangement joins TRBV5-5 to TRBJ1-6; 7 bases align to TRBD1. V lost 3 bases to trimming and J lost 9 bases; unmatched junction nucleotides: 15. The CDR3 runs 17 residues. Germline lookup yields CDR1 SGHKS and CDR2 YYEKEE (reference sequence). Full variable domain (outside the CDR3, taken from reference TRBV5-5 and TRBJ1-6): DAGVTQSPTHLIKTRGQQVTLRCSPISGHKSVSWYQQVLGQGPQFIFQYYEKEERGRGNFPDRFSARQFPNYSSELNVNALLLGDSALYLCASSSGQEGGFGSPLHFGNGTRLTVT.

This chain links TRBV19 with TRBJ1-3; D perhaps matches TRBD1 (6 bases). Looked up from germline, CDR1 is LNHDA and CDR2 is SQIVND (reference sequence). The CDR3 consists of 16 residues. Trimming took 7 bases from V and 3 from J, leaving 19 bases between them. CDR3 residues: CASTLLDGTSGNTIYF. The CDR3 DNA reads as TGTGCCAGTACCCTCTTAGATGGGACAAGTGGAAACACCATATATTTT.

This clone was counted only a few times. The rearrangement links TRBV10-1 to TRBJ1-1; D ambiguous. V gave up 2 bases and J gave up 0 bases, with 7 bases separating them. This CDR3 contains 14 residues. From germline, CDR1 is WNHNN and CDR2 SYGVQD (reference sequence). The CDR3 loop is CASSEAEMNTEAFF. In DNA form, the CDR3 reads TGCGCCAGCAGTGAGGCAGAAATGAACACTGAAGCTTTCTTT.

The J gene is TRBJ2-3, the V gene TRBV18; D is possibly TRBD1 (6 bases). CDR1 is KGHSH and CDR2 is LQKENI in the germline V gene. V was shortened by 6 bases and J by 5 bases, with 15 bases between the two germline ends. This CDR3 contains 14 residues. CDR3: CASSSPGERDTQYF. In DNA form, the CDR3 reads TGTGCCAGCTCCTCCCCAGGGGAGAGAGATACGCAGTATTTT. The full variable domain, completed using reference TRBV18 and TRBJ2-3, is NAGVMQNPRHLVRRRGQEARLRCSPMKGHSHVYWYRQLPEEGLKFMVYLQKENIIDESGMPKERFSAEFPKEGPSILRIQQVVRGDSAAYFCASSSPGERDTQYFGPGTRLTVL.

The V gene is TRBV19, the J gene TRBJ1-5; D is unclear. This CDR3 has 14 amino acids. V lost 2 bases to trimming and J lost 4 bases, with 9 bases between them. Germline V gene lookup returns CDR1 LNHDA and CDR2 SQIVND (reference sequence). The CDR3 sequence: CASSIPRMNQPQHF. CDR3 DNA: TGTGCCAGTAGTATACCCAGGATGAATCAGCCCCAGCATTTT.

V usage is TRBV10-3 and J usage is TRBJ1-2; D call uncertain. The CDR3 loop spans 11 amino acids. Germline CDR1 ENHRY, CDR2 SYGVKD. The V and J ends lost 2 bases and 6 bases respectively, with 4 bases between them. The CDR3 DNA reads as TGTGCCATCAGTGAGAGGGATGGCTACACCTTC. This encodes CAISERDGYTF.

The V and J genes are TRBV7-9 and TRBJ1-6; 9 positions match TRBD1. From germline, CDR1 is SEHNR and CDR2 FQNEAQ (reference sequence). Losses at the gene ends were 5 bases for V and 10 bases for J; bases not matched to a gene: 6. The CDR3 extends over 14 amino acids. CDR3 protein: CASSLQGARSPLHF. CDR3 in DNA: TGTGCCAGCAGCCTACAGGGGGCAAGGTCACCCCTCCACTTT.

The chain has TRBV7-8 and TRBJ2-7; D not certain. Germline values: CDR1 SGHVS, CDR2 FQNEAQ. V was clipped by 2 bases and J by 3 bases, with 5 bases between them. The CDR3 has 12 amino acids. The DNA of the CDR3 is TGTGCCAGCAGCTTAAATCGCTACGAGCAGTACTTC. Translating it yields CASSLNRYEQYF.

The chain combines TRBV18 with TRBJ1-2, with 9 bases aligning to TRBD1. The V gene end was trimmed by 4 bases and the J gene end by 6 bases; junction bases not matched to a gene: 3. Germline CDR1 KGHSH, CDR2 LQKENI. This CDR3 contains 13 residues. CDR3 DNA: TGTGCCAGCTCACTTGGGACAGGGAATGGCTACACCTTC. Protein sequence: CASSLGTGNGYTF.

The V call is TRBV4-1, the J call TRBJ2-2, with 12 bases that match TRBD2. This CDR3 is 17 amino acids long. CDR1 MGHRA and CDR2 YSYEKL come from the germline V gene. J lost 1 base, V lost 6 bases, and 6 bases had no gene match. CDR3 region: CASRPPLAGGNTGELFF. CDR3 bases: TGCGCCAGCAGACCCCCACTAGCGGGGGGGAACACCGGGGAGCTGTTTTTT.

The CDR3 loop reads CATSWRLTANEKLFF. The CDR3, as DNA: TGTGCCACCAGCTGGAGACTGACGGCTAATGAAAAACTGTTTTTT. The chain couples TRBV15 to TRBJ1-4; D unclear. V lost 5 bases to trimming and J lost 3 bases, with 13 bases between them. This CDR3 contains 15 residues. Germline lookup yields CDR1 LNHNV and CDR2 YYDKDF (reference sequence).

CDR3 coding DNA: TGTGCCAGCAGCTTAGTATCTCGGTCTGGTAACTATGGCTACACCTTC. It translates to CASSLVSRSGNYGYTF. The chain recombines TRBV7-9 with TRBJ1-2, with D unresolved. This CDR3 has 16 residues. The V gene's germline CDR1 is SEHNR and CDR2 FQNEAQ (reference sequence). Deletions cut 1 base from V and 1 base from J, with 13 bases between.

This rearrangement joins TRBV6-5 to TRBJ1-1; 7 positions match TRBD1. J gave up 5 bases and V 7 bases, and 7 bases lay outside the gene matches. CDR3 length: 13 residues. Germline assignment: CDR1 MNHEY and CDR2 SVGAGI. In DNA form, the CDR3 reads TGTGCCAGCATAAGACAGGGAAGAACTGAAGCTTTCTTT. Its protein is CASIRQGRTEAFF.

The chain has TRBV7-7 and TRBJ2-7; tentative D call: TRBD1 (6 bases). The CDR3 has 13 residues. Trimming took off 3 bases at V and 4 bases at J, with 10 bases between the two ends. Germline-derived CDR1 and CDR2 are SSHAT and FNYEAQ (reference sequence). The CDR3 loop reads CASSFGRGYEQYF. The CDR3 DNA sequence: TGTGCCAGCAGCTTCGGAAGGGGGTACGAGCAGTACTTC.

The rearrangement links TRBV7-3 to TRBJ1-3, with D possibly matching TRBD1 (5 bases). In germline, CDR1 is SGHTA, CDR2 FQGTGA. Trimming pared 5 bases from V and 0 bases from J, leaving 14 bases between. The CDR3 is made up of 16 amino acids. CDR3 DNA: TGTGCCAGCAGCGCGACAGCGCCCAGCTCTGGAAACACCATATATTTT. Protein sequence: CASSATAPSSGNTIYF.

In this sample, this clone turned up once. The gene calls are TRBV9 and TRBJ2-1, with D uncertain. This CDR3 has 12 residues. Per the germline V gene, CDR1 is SGDLS and CDR2 is YYNGEE. V lost 0 bases, J lost 8 bases, and 6 bases lay in between. The CDR3 DNA reads TGTGCCAGCAGCGTAGCTTTGGATGAGCAGTTCTTC. Protein product: CASSVALDEQFF.

This chain connects TRBV14 to TRBJ2-5; the D call may be TRBD1 or TRBD2 (6 bases each). The CDR3 length is 16 residues. Germline assignment: CDR1 SGHDN and CDR2 FVKESK. V was pared by 1 base and J by 5 bases, with 17 bases between. CDR3 DNA: TGTGCCAGCAGCCAAGGCCTCGGGGGCGCCCGGGAGACCCAGTACTTC. Translated, it gives CASSQGLGGARETQYF.

This CDR3 reads CAIGAQETQYF. DNA for the CDR3: TGTGCCATCGGTGCACAAGAGACCCAGTACTTC. The chain couples TRBV10-3 to TRBJ2-5; D not resolved. The CDR3 spans 11 residues. V gave up 8 bases and J gave up 2 bases, with 6 bases separating them. From germline, CDR1 is ENHRY and CDR2 SYGVKD.